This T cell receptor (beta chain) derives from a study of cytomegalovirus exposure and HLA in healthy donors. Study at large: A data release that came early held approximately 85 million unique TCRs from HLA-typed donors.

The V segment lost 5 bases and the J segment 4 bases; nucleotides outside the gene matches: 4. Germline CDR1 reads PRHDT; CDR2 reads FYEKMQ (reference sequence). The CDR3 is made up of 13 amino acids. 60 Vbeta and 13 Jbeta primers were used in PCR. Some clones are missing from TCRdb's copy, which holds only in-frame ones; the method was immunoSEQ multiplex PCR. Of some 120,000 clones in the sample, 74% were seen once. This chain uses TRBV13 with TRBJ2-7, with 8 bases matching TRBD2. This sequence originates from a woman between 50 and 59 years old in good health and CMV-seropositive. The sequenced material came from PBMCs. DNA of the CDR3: TGTGCCAGCAGCACCGGGACTAGATACGAGCAGTACTTC. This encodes CASSTGTRYEQYF.